This TCR beta chain was retrieved from a study of lymphopenia after photon versus proton radiotherapy. Study findings and constraints: Under photons, naive T cells and diversity fell while effector/memory populations rose. Oligoclonal CD8+ Temra expansion after nadir drove photon patients' diversity drop. Only patients who died were analyzed for survival; proton advantage is unproven.

Worth noting for this clone: Antigen specificity is unknown.

The CDR3 loop spans 16 amino acids. Per the germline V gene, CDR1 is SGHRS and CDR2 is YFSETQ. V dropped 4 bases and J dropped 6; count of bases not matched to a gene: 12. TCRdb keeps only in-frame clones here, not all; method: immunoSEQ multiplex PCR. This repertoire shows 70,000 or so clones, approximately 91% found once; its top ten account for about 2.6%. This chain links TRBV5-1 with TRBJ2-7, with 11 bases that match TRBD2. The sequencing used peripheral blood, collected from a patient treated with photon-based radiotherapy. The TCR comes from a woman in her 70s with pancreatic cancer. This CDR3 is CASSKEELAGGGEQYF. For the CDR3, the DNA is TGCGCCAGCAGCAAGGAGGAGCTAGCGGGAGGAGGCGAGCAGTACTTC.